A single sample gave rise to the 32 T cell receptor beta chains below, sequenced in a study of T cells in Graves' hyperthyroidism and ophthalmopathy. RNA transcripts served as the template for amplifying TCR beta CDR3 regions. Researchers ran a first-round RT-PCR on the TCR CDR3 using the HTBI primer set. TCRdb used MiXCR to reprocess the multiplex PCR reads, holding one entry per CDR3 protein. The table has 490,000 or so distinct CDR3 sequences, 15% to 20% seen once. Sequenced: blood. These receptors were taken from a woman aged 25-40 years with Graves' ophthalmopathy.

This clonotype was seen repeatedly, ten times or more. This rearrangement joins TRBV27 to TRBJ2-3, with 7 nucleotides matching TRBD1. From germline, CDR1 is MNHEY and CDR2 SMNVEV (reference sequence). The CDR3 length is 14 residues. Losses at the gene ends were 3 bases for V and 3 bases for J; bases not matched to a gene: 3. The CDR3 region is CASSFIQGTDTQYF. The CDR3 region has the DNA TGTGCCAGCAGTTTTATACAGGGGACAGATACGCAGTATTTT.

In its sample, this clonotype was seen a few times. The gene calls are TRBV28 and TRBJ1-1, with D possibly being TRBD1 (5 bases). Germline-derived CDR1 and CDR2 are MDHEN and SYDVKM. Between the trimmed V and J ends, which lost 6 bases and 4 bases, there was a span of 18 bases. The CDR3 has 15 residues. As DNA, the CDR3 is TGTGCCAGCAGGTTAGGGTGGGGCCTGGGCACTGAAGCTTTCTTT. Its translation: CASRLGWGLGTEAFF.

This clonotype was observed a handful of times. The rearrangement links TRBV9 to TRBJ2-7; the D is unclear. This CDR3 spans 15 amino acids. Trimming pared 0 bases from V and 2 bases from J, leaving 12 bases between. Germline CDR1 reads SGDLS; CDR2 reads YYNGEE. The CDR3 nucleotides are TGTGCCAGCAGCGTAGATGAGAGCACAACCTACGAGCAGTACTTC. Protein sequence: CASSVDESTTYEQYF.

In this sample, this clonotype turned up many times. The chain's CDR3 is CASSYLGSGSTYNEQFF. CDR3 coding DNA: TGTGCCAGCAGTTACCTGGGTAGCGGGAGTACGTACAATGAGCAGTTCTTC. This chain connects TRBV6-2 or TRBV6-3 to TRBJ2-1, with 9 nucleotides matching TRBD2. CDR1 and CDR2 from the germline V gene are MNHEY and SVGEGT. After removal of 2 bases from V and 4 bases from J, the junction contained 9 bases not matched to a gene. The CDR3 consists of 17 residues.

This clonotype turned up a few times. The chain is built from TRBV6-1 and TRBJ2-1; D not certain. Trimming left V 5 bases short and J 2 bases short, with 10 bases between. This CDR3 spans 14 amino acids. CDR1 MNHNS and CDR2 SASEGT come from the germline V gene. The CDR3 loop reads CASSQIGPYNEQFF. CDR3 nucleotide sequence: TGTGCCAGCAGTCAGATTGGACCCTACAATGAGCAGTTCTTC.

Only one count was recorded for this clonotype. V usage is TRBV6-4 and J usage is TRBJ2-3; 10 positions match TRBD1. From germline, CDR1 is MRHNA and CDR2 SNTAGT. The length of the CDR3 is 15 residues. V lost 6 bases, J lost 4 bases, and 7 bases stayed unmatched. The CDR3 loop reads CASSAGTGDADTQYF. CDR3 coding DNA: TGTGCCAGCAGCGCCGGGACAGGGGATGCAGATACGCAGTATTTT.

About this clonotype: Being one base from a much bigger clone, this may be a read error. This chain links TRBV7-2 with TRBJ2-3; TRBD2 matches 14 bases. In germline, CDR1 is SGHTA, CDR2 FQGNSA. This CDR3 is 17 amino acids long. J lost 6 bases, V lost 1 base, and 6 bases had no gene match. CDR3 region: CASSLGGLAGELDTQYF. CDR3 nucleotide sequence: TGTGCCAGCAGCTTAGGGGGACTAGCGGGAGAGTTGGATACGCAGTATTTT. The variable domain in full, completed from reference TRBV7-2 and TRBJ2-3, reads GAGVSQSPSNKVTEKGKDVELRCDPISGHTALYWYRQSLGQGLEFLIYFQGNSAPDKSGLPSDRFSAERTGGSVSTLTIQRTQQEDSAVYLCASSLGGLAGELDTQYFGPGTRLTVL.

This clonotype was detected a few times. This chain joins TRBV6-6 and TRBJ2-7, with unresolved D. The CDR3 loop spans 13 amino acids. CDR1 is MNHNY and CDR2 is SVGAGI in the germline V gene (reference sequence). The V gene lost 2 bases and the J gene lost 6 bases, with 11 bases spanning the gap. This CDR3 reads CASSYKDGGEQYF. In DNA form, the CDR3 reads TGTGCCAGCAGTTACAAGGACGGTGGCGAGCAGTACTTC.

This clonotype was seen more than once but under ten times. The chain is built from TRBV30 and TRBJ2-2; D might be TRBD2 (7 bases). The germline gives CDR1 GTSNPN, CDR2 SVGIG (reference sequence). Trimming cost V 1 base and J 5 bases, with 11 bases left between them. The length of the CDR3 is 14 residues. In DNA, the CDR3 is TGTGCCTGGAGTGAGGGAGGGGGGACCGGGGAGCTGTTTTTT. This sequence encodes CAWSEGGGTGELFF.

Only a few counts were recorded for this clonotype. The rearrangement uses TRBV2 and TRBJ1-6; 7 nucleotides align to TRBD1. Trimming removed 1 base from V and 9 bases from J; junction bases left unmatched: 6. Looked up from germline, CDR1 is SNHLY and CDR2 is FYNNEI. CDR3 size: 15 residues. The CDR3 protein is CASSEGDRAISPLHF. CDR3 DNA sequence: TGTGCCAGCAGTGAAGGTGACAGGGCTATTTCACCCCTCCACTTT.

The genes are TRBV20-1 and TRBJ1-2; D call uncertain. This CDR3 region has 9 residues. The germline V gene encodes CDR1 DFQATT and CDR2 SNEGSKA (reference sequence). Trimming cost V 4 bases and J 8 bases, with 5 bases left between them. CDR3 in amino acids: CSATGGYTF. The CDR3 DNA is TGCAGTGCTACTGGAGGCTACACCTTC.

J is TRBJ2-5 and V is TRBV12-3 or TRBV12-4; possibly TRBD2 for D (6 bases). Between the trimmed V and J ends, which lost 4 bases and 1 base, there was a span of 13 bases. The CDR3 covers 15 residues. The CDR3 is CASSSGKRVQETQYF. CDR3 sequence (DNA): TGTGCCAGCAGTTCTGGGAAGCGGGTCCAAGAGACCCAGTACTTC.

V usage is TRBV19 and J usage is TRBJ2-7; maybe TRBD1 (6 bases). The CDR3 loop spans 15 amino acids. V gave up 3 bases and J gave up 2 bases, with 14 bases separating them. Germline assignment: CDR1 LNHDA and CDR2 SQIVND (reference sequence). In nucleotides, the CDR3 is TGTGCCAGTAGTATCCGACAGGCCAGAACCTACGAGCAGTACTTC. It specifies CASSIRQARTYEQYF.

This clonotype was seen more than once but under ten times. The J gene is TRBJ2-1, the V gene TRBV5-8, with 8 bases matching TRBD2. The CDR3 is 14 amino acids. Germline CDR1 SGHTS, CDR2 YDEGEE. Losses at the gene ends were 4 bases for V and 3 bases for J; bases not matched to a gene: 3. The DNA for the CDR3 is TGTGCCAGCAGCCCGGGACTAGTCTACAATGAGCAGTTCTTC. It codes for CASSPGLVYNEQFF.

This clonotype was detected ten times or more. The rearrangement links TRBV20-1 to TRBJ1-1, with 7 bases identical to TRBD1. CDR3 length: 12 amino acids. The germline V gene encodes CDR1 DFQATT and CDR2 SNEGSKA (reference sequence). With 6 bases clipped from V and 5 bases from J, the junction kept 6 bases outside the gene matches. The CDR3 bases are TGCAGTGCCCACAGGGGAATAACTGAAGCTTTCTTT. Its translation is CSAHRGITEAFF.

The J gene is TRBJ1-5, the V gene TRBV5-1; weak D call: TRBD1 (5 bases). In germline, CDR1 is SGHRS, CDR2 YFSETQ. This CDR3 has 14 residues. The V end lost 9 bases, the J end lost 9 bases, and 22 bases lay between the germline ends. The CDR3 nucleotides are TGCGCCAACCGGTGGGGGGGGACCTCCATGCCCCAGCATTTT. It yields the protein CANRWGGTSMPQHF.

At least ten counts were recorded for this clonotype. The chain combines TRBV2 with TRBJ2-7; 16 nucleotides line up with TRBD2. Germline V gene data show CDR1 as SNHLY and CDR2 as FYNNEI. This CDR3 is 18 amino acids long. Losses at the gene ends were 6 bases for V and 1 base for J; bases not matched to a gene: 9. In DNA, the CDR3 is TGTGCCAGCAGAATGTCGGGACTAGCGGGAGGGCCGTCCTACGAGCAGTACTTC. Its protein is CASRMSGLAGGPSYEQYF.

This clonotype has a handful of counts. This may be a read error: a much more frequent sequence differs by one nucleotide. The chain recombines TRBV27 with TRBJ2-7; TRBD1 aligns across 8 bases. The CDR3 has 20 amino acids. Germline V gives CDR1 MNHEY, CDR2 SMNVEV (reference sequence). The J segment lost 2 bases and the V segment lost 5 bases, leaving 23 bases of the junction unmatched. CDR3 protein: CASSQDIRGLRWGSPYEQYF. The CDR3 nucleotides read TGTGCCAGCAGTCAAGACATCAGGGGGCTCAGGTGGGGCTCCCCCTACGAGCAGTACTTC.

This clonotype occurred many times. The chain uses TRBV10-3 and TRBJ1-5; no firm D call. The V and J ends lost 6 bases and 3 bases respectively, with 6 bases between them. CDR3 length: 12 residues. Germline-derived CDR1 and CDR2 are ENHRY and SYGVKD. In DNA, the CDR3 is TGTGCCATCAGGGGAGTCAATCAGCCCCAGCATTTT. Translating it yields CAIRGVNQPQHF.

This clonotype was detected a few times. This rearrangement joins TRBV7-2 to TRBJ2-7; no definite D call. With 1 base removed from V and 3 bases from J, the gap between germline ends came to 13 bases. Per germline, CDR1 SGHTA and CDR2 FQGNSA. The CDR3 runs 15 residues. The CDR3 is CASSLGGSWGYEQYF. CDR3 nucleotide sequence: TGTGCCAGCAGCTTAGGGGGATCATGGGGCTACGAGCAGTACTTC.

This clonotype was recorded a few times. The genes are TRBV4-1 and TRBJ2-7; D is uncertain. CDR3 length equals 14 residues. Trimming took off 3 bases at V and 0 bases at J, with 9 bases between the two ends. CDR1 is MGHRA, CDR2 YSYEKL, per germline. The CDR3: CASSHQVVSYEQYF. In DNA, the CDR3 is TGCGCCAGCAGCCACCAGGTTGTCTCCTACGAGCAGTACTTC.

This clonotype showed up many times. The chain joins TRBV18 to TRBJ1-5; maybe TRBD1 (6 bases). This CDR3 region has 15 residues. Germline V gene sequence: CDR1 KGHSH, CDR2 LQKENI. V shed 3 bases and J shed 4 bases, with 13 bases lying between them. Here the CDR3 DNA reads TGTGCCAGCTCACCTACACAGGGACCAAATCAGCCCCAGCATTTT. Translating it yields CASSPTQGPNQPQHF.

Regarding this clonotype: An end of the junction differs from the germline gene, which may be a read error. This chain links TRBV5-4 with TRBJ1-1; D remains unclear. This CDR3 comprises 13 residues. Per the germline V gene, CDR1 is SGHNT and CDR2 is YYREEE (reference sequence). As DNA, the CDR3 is TGTGCCAGCAGCTTGGTTGTGAACACTGAAGCTCTCTTT. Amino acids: CASSLVVNTEALF. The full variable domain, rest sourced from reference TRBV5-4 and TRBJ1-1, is ETGVTQSPTHLIKTRGQQVTLRCSSQSGHNTVSWYQQALGQGPQFIFQYYREEENGRGNFPPRFSGLQFPNYSSELNVNALELDDSALYLCASSLVVNTEALFGQGTRLTVV.

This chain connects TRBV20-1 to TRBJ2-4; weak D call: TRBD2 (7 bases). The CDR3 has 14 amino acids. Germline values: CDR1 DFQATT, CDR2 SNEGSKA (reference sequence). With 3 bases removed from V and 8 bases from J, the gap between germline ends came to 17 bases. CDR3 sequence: CSASRGDGGHIQYF. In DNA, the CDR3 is TGCAGTGCTAGCCGGGGGGACGGGGGGCACATTCAGTACTTC.

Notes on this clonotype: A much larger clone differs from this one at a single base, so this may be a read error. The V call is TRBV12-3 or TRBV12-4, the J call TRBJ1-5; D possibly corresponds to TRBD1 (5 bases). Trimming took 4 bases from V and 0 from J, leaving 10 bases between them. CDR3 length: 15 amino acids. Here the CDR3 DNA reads TGTGCCAGCAGTTCTGGCAGGGATAGCAATCAGCCCCAGCATTTT. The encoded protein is CASSSGRDSNQPQHF.

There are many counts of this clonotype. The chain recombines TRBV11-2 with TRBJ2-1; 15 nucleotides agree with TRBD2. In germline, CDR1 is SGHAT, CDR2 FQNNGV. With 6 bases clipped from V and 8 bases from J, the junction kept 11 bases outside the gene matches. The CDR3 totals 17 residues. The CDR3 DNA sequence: TGTGCCAGCAGGATGGTCGGACTAGCGGGAGGGAGGGATGAGCAGTTCTTC. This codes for CASRMVGLAGGRDEQFF.

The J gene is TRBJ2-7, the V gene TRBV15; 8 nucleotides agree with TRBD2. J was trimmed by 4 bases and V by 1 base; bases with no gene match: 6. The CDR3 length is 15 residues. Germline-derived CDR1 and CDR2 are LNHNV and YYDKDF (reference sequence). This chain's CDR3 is CATSRGDGRDYEQYF. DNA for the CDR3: TGTGCCACCAGCAGAGGAGACGGGAGGGATTACGAGCAGTACTTC.

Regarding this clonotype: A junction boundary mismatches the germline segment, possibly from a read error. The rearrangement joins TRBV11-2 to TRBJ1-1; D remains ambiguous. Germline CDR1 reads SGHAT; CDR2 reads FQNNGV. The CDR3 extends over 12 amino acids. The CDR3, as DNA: TGTGCCAGCAGCTCCCGAGACACTAAAGCTTTCTTT. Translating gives CASSSRDTKAFF.

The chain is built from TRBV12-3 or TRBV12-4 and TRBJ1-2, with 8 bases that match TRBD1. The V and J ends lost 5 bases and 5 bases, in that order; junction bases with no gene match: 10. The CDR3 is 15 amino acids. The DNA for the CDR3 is TGTGCCAGCAGTAAGGGACAGGTAGTTGGGTATGGCTACACCTTC. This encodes CASSKGQVVGYGYTF.

CDR3 DNA sequence: TGCGCCAGCAGCCAAGAAAACCCCGGGACAGGGCTTGGTACGCAGTATTTT. This codes for CASSQENPGTGLGTQYF. The rearrangement uses TRBV4-3 and TRBJ2-3, with 9 bases that match TRBD1. V dropped 0 bases and J dropped 8; count of bases not matched to a gene: 12. CDR1 and CDR2 from the germline V gene are LGHNA and YSLEER. This CDR3 is built from 17 residues.

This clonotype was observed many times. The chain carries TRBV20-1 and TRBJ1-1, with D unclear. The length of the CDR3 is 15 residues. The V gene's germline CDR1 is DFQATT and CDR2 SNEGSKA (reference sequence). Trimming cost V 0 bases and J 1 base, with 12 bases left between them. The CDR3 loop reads CSARDPRRPNTEAFF. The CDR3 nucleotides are TGCAGTGCTAGAGATCCTCGCAGACCGAACACTGAAGCTTTCTTT.

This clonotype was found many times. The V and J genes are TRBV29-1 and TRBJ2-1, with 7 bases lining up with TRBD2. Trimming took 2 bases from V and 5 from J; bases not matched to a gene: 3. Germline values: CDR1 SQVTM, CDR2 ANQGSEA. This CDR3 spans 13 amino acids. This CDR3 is CSVEIREDNEQFF. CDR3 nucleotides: TGCAGCGTTGAAATACGGGAGGACAATGAGCAGTTCTTC.